These T cell receptor beta chains were read from a single sample in a study of blood T cell repertoires in COVID-19. The protocol was immunoSEQ multiplex PCR, while the TCRdb copy is restricted to in-frame clones and leaves out a portion. Of fewer than 250,000 clones in the sample, roughly 85% were seen once. The sample taken for sequencing was PBMCs or T cells enriched from blood (not recorded which). The receptors stem from a woman between 40 and 55 years old with acute COVID-19. Both conserved end residues are part of each CDR3. Each record gives: clone size, V gene, J gene, D gene, CDR3 protein, CDR3 DNA. D genes are given only for firm matches. For some rows the clone size is stated as once, few or many, or as a class when expanded; others skip it.

clone_size: -; v_call: TRBV7-9; j_call: TRBJ2-7; d_call: -; cdr3_aa: CASSPPGSYEQYF; cdr3_nt: TGTGCCAGCAGCCCCCCCGGGTCCTACGAGCAGTACTTC
clone_size: -; v_call: TRBV11-3; j_call: TRBJ2-2; d_call: TRBD1; cdr3_aa: CASSIGTGVDGELFF; cdr3_nt: TGTGCCAGCAGCATCGGGACAGGGGTGGACGGGGAGCTGTTTTTT
clone_size: -; v_call: TRBV29-1; j_call: TRBJ1-2; d_call: TRBD1; cdr3_aa: CSVNRGQGKDYGYTF; cdr3_nt: TGCAGCGTTAACAGGGGACAGGGCAAGGACTATGGCTACACCTTC
clone_size: -; v_call: TRBV28; j_call: TRBJ2-1; d_call: -; cdr3_aa: CASSIGELAYSYNEQFF; cdr3_nt: TGTGCCAGCAGTATTGGGGAGTTAGCCTACTCCTACAATGAGCAGTTCTTC
clone_size: -; v_call: TRBV15; j_call: TRBJ2-1; d_call: TRBD2; cdr3_aa: CATSDTIAGGRNEQFF; cdr3_nt: TGTGCCACCAGCGATACTATAGCGGGAGGGAGGAATGAGCAGTTCTTC
clone_size: -; v_call: TRBV5-1; j_call: TRBJ1-1; d_call: -; cdr3_aa: CASSLDTGTEAFF; cdr3_nt: TGCGCCAGCAGCTTGGATACGGGGACTGAAGCTTTCTTT
clone_size: -; v_call: TRBV2; j_call: TRBJ2-3; d_call: -; cdr3_aa: CASSEVGPDTQYF; cdr3_nt: TGTGCCAGCAGTGAAGTTGGGCCAGATACGCAGTATTTT
clone_size: -; v_call: TRBV7-2; j_call: TRBJ2-5; d_call: TRBD1; cdr3_aa: CASSLGQEQTQYF; cdr3_nt: TGTGCCAGCAGCTTGGGACAGGAGCAGACCCAGTACTTC
clone_size: -; v_call: TRBV15; j_call: TRBJ2-2; d_call: -; cdr3_aa: CATRALSGNTGELFF; cdr3_nt: TGTGCCACCCGAGCTTTGTCGGGGAACACCGGGGAGCTGTTTTTT
clone_size: once; v_call: TRBV13; j_call: TRBJ2-1; d_call: TRBD2; cdr3_aa: CASSGLEGRRAEQFF; cdr3_nt: TGTGCCAGCAGCGGACTAGAGGGTAGGAGGGCTGAGCAGTTCTTC
clone_size: -; v_call: TRBV7-6; j_call: TRBJ1-5; d_call: TRBD1; cdr3_aa: CASSLSPRGNQPQHF; cdr3_nt: TGTGCCAGCAGCTTATCTCCCAGGGGGAATCAGCCCCAGCATTTT
clone_size: -; v_call: TRBV29-1; j_call: TRBJ2-3; d_call: TRBD1; cdr3_aa: CSVGDRRSTDTQYF; cdr3_nt: TGCAGCGTTGGGGACAGGCGTAGCACAGATACGCAGTATTTT
clone_size: -; v_call: TRBV7-3; j_call: TRBJ2-1; d_call: -; cdr3_aa: CASSTPGTSISNEQFF; cdr3_nt: TGTGCCAGCAGCACCCCCGGGACTTCCATCTCCAATGAGCAGTTCTTC
clone_size: -; v_call: TRBV5-5; j_call: TRBJ2-1; d_call: -; cdr3_aa: CASSLGGGRIYEQFF; cdr3_nt: TGTGCCAGCAGCCTTGGGGGGGGCCGGATCTATGAGCAGTTCTTC
clone_size: once; v_call: TRBV27; j_call: TRBJ2-7; d_call: TRBD1; cdr3_aa: CASSYQGQGDYEQYF; cdr3_nt: TGTGCCAGCAGTTACCAGGGACAGGGGGACTACGAGCAGTACTTC
clone_size: -; v_call: TRBV15; j_call: TRBJ1-4; d_call: TRBD1; cdr3_aa: CATSRDLPGTGVNEKLFF; cdr3_nt: TGTGCCACCAGCAGAGATCTCCCCGGGACAGGCGTGAATGAAAAACTGTTTTTT
clone_size: -; v_call: TRBV7-6; j_call: TRBJ2-1; d_call: TRBD1; cdr3_aa: CASSSPGQRSSYNEQFF; cdr3_nt: TGTGCCAGCAGCTCCCCGGGACAGCGAAGCTCCTACAATGAGCAGTTCTTC
clone_size: -; v_call: TRBV14; j_call: TRBJ2-6; d_call: TRBD2; cdr3_aa: CASSRLGLAGFSGANVLTF; cdr3_nt: TGTGCCAGCAGCCGCTTGGGACTAGCGGGTTTCTCTGGGGCCAACGTCCTGACTTTC